The next 19 T cell receptor beta chains were all read from a single sample in a study of blood T cells in healthy people across ages (dated by TCRdb to the mid-2010s). The library was built by means of 5' RACE. Sequenced on an Illumina HiSeq 2500. A second 7 to 11 cycle PCR used a sample-barcoded 5' primer and a J-beta primer mix. TCRdb reprocessing: public reads trimmed at Q25 with fastp, clones called with MiXCR, in-frame beta chains kept. Each entry merges the rows of one CDR3 protein and shows their most common DNA and genes. A total of more than 900,000 distinct CDR3 sequences appear in this sample, approximately 25% of them only once. The biggest ten clones account for around 0.75% of the sample. This sample was shared with a second study, whose subject was T cells of mothers and their children.

Sequenced input: blood. These receptors all stem from a girl aged 2 to 10 in good health.

This sequence joins TRBV28 and TRBJ1-2; D might be TRBD1 (5 bases). V lost 8 bases and J 4 bases, leaving 17 bases between the germline ends. This CDR3 comprises 14 residues. Germline-derived CDR1 and CDR2 are MDHEN and SYDVKM. This CDR3 reads CASSLPQGGYGYTF. The DNA of the CDR3 is TGTGCCAGCTCGTTACCCCAGGGCGGCTATGGCTACACCTTC.

V and J are TRBV28 and TRBJ1-6; 10 positions match TRBD1. This CDR3 is 14 amino acids long. V lost 6 bases to trimming and J lost 10 bases; unmatched junction nucleotides: 6. CDR1 and CDR2 from the germline V gene are MDHEN and SYDVKM. The CDR3 DNA is TGTGCCAGCAGAACCGGGACAGGGGTCTCACCCCTCCACTTT. Encoded protein: CASRTGTGVSPLHF.

The chain combines TRBV29-1 with TRBJ2-1; 8 bases align to TRBD1. The V gene end was trimmed by 8 bases and the J gene end by 7 bases; junction bases not matched to a gene: 10. Germline CDR1 and CDR2: SQVTM and ANQGSEA. This CDR3 spans 13 amino acids. CDR3 in amino acids: CSLRQGIINEQFF. Here the CDR3 DNA reads TGCAGCCTAAGACAGGGGATAATAAATGAGCAGTTCTTC.

About this clonotype: One end of the junction varies from germline; a read error may be responsible. The gene calls are TRBV29-1 and TRBJ2-5, with TRBD1 matching 7 bases. The CDR3 runs to 10 residues. Germline V gives CDR1 SQVTM, CDR2 ANQGSEA. The CDR3 sequence is CSAEGQGVNF. The CDR3 DNA reads TGCAGCGCAGAAGGGCAGGGGGTGAACTTC.

The chain combines TRBV4-1 with TRBJ2-2, with D possibly TRBD1 on 5 matching bases. Germline CDR1 is MGHRA and CDR2 is YSYEKL. The CDR3 runs to 17 residues. Trimming pared 4 bases from V and 0 bases from J, leaving 15 bases between. The CDR3 DNA follows: TGCGCCAGCAGCCCCCAAGACAGCATCCCGAACACCGGGGAGCTGTTTTTT. Translating gives CASSPQDSIPNTGELFF.

This clonotype was observed a handful of times. The rearrangement uses TRBV12-5 and TRBJ2-7; 7 nucleotides align to TRBD2. CDR1 is LGHNT and CDR2 is FRNRAP in the germline V gene. This CDR3 is built from 15 residues. V dropped 5 bases and J dropped 2; count of bases not matched to a gene: 9. The CDR3 region is CASGTWTSGTYEQYF. The CDR3 DNA reads TGTGCTAGTGGTACCTGGACTAGTGGGACCTACGAGCAGTACTTC.

The chain's CDR3 is CASSSRRREEQFF. CDR3 nucleotide sequence: TGTGCCAGCAGCTCACGTCGCAGGGAAGAGCAGTTCTTC. V gene TRBV7-9 combines with J gene TRBJ2-1; weak D call: TRBD1 (5 bases). Germline V CDR1 and CDR2: SEHNR, FQNEAQ (reference sequence). The length of the CDR3 is 13 residues. V shed 4 bases and J shed 10 bases, with 14 bases lying between them.

V gene TRBV11-2 combines with J gene TRBJ2-5, with D hard to call. Germline V lookup: CDR1 SGHAT, CDR2 FQNNGV. The CDR3 consists of 15 residues. V lost 5 bases and J lost 4, with 17 bases in between. CDR3 loop: CASSLSWVSGETQYF. For the CDR3, the DNA is TGTGCCAGCAGCCTGAGCTGGGTATCCGGAGAGACCCAGTACTTC.

This chain links TRBV15 with TRBJ1-2; no reliable D call. Germline values: CDR1 LNHNV, CDR2 YYDKDF (reference sequence). The CDR3 consists of 12 residues. Deletions cut 0 bases from V and 9 bases from J, with 8 bases between. The CDR3 sequence: CATSRDGYSYTF. Here the CDR3 DNA reads TGTGCCACCAGCAGAGATGGTTATAGCTACACCTTC.

The chain employs TRBV4-1 and TRBJ2-5, with a tentative D call TRBD1 (6 bases). Per the germline V gene, CDR1 is MGHRA and CDR2 is YSYEKL. This CDR3 spans 14 amino acids. Trimming shortened V by 1 base and J by 11 bases, and 17 bases separated the two germline ends. CDR3 nucleotides: TGCGCCAGCAGCCAAGCGCCACAAGGGGGTGAGCAGTACTTC. Protein sequence: CASSQAPQGGEQYF.

There are a few counts of this clonotype. This sequence joins TRBV12-3 or TRBV12-4 and TRBJ2-1, with 10 bases identical to TRBD1. This CDR3 region has 16 residues. J lost 10 bases, V lost 5 bases, and 14 bases had no gene match. DNA of the CDR3: TGTGCCAGCAGTCCAATCGGACAGGGGGGCCCCCCCGAGCAGTTCTTC. Its translation: CASSPIGQGGPPEQFF.

This chain joins TRBV20-1 and TRBJ2-3, with 10 bases aligning to TRBD2. The CDR3 runs to 15 residues. V was clipped by 5 bases and J by 4 bases; unmatched bases: 9. CDR1 DFQATT and CDR2 SNEGSKA come from the germline V gene (reference sequence). The CDR3 region is CSAYSPSGSADTQYF. The CDR3 region has the DNA TGCAGTGCTTACTCTCCTAGCGGGAGCGCAGATACGCAGTATTTT.

Only a few counts were recorded for this clonotype. The rearrangement joins TRBV7-9 to TRBJ1-4; 7 bases map to TRBD1. Germline CDR1 and CDR2: SEHNR and FQNEAQ (reference sequence). Trimming cost V 4 bases and J 8 bases; bases outside gene matches: 10. This CDR3 has 15 amino acids. The CDR3 spells CASSSRQGMEEKLFF. The CDR3 nucleotides read TGTGCCAGCAGCTCAAGACAGGGTATGGAGGAAAAACTGTTTTTT.

The sample holds a few counts of this clonotype. The chain combines TRBV7-9 with TRBJ2-3; 7 nucleotides match TRBD2. The CDR3 totals 18 residues. V lost 6 bases and J lost 3; bases outside the gene matches: 18. Germline V gene sequence: CDR1 SEHNR, CDR2 FQNEAQ (reference sequence). CDR3 in amino acids: CASSSGEGPNIKTDTQYF. As DNA, the CDR3 is TGTGCCAGCAGTTCCGGGGAGGGGCCCAATATAAAAACAGATACGCAGTATTTT.

CDR3: CASRGLAINIQYF. DNA of the CDR3: TGCGCCAGCAGAGGACTAGCGATAAACATTCAGTACTTC. The chain employs TRBV10-2 and TRBJ2-4; 9 nucleotides line up with TRBD2. V lost 6 bases, J lost 6 bases, and 3 bases stayed unmatched. This CDR3 is 13 amino acids long. Germline lookup yields CDR1 WSHSY and CDR2 SAAADI.

This clonotype was found a few times. The chain links TRBV4-2 to TRBJ2-5; D uncertain. V was cut by 0 bases and J by 7 bases, with 15 bases left in between. Germline-derived CDR1 and CDR2 are LGHNA and YNFKEQ. The CDR3 extends over 15 amino acids. CDR3 amino acids: CASSQDPTPSMTQYF. CDR3 DNA: TGTGCCAGCAGCCAAGATCCAACCCCTTCAATGACCCAGTACTTC.

This clonotype showed up just a few times. The chain recombines TRBV6-1 with TRBJ1-3, with 10 bases that match TRBD1. CDR1 is MNHNS, CDR2 SASEGT, per germline. CDR3 length equals 17 residues. Losses at the gene ends were 0 bases for V and 5 bases for J; bases not matched to a gene: 7. The CDR3 DNA is TGTGCCAGCAGTGAAGCTGTATTGGGACAGGGGAGAAACACCATATATTTT. Translating gives CASSEAVLGQGRNTIYF.

The rearrangement joins TRBV7-2 to TRBJ1-5, with D possibly being TRBD1 (5 bases). Trimming shortened V by 5 bases and J by 0 bases, and 17 bases separated the two germline ends. Germline loops: CDR1 SGHTA, CDR2 FQGNSA. CDR3 length equals 17 residues. The CDR3 nucleotides are TGTGCCAGCAGCCCAGACGGGGGTCCCCTTAGCAATCAGCCCCAGCATTTT. This sequence encodes CASSPDGGPLSNQPQHF. Filled out from reference TRBV7-2 and TRBJ1-5, the complete variable domain reads GAGVSQSPSNKVTEKGKDVELRCDPISGHTALYWYRQSLGQGLEFLIYFQGNSAPDKSGLPSDRFSAERTGGSVSTLTIQRTQQEDSAVYLCASSPDGGPLSNQPQHFGDGTRLSIL.

This clonotype was recorded a few times. Since no conserved phenylalanine or tryptophan closes the CDR3, a read error is the likely cause. This chain joins TRBV9 and TRBJ1-2, with D possibly matching TRBD1 (6 bases). Trimming took off 2 bases at V and 7 bases at J, with 9 bases between the two ends. The CDR3 is 12 residues long. Germline lookup yields CDR1 SGDLS and CDR2 YYNGEE. The CDR3 DNA sequence: TGTGCCAGCAGCGTTTCCAGGGGTGGCTACACCATC. It yields the protein CASSVSRGGYTI.